This T cell receptor beta chain stems from a study of cytomegalovirus exposure and HLA in healthy donors. This CDR3 is built from 16 residues. Germline values: CDR1 MNHNY, CDR2 SVGAGI (reference sequence). The ends lost 2 bases at V and 0 bases at J; junction bases unmatched: 4. PCR primers comprised 60 Vbeta and 13 Jbeta primers. The data were produced by immunoSEQ multiplex PCR, yet TCRdb's version contains in-frame clones alone and is incomplete. The sample has 100,000 to 120,000 clones; approximately 82% are singletons. The chain carries TRBV6-6 and TRBJ1-2; 9 positions match TRBD1. The sequence derives from a young man in good health and CMV-seropositive. Sequenced sample: PBMCs. The CDR3 nucleotides are TGTGCCAGCAGTTACACGGGACAGGGCTCTAACTATGGCTACACCTTC. Translated: CASSYTGQGSNYGYTF.